The 14 T cell receptor beta chains below come from one sample, sequenced in a study of cytomegalovirus exposure and HLA in healthy donors. The PCR made use of 60 Vbeta and 13 Jbeta primers. The assay was immunoSEQ multiplex PCR, and TCRdb's table has in-frame clones only and misses some. The table lists 150,000 to 200,000 clones, around 83% of them singletons. Sequencing was carried out using PBMCs. These receptors all stem from a woman aged 40 to 49 in good health and CMV-seronegative.

This chain connects TRBV6-1 to TRBJ2-1, with 9 bases matching TRBD1. The V and J ends lost 4 bases and 6 bases, in that order; junction bases with no gene match: 13. Looked up from germline, CDR1 is MNHNS and CDR2 is SASEGT. The CDR3 contains 17 residues. The CDR3 loop reads CASSGPTTGTGTNEQFF. DNA of the CDR3: TGTGCCAGCAGTGGACCGACCACCGGGACAGGGACCAATGAGCAGTTCTTC.

This clone was picked up a small number of times. The chain recombines TRBV27 with TRBJ2-1, with 13 nucleotides matching TRBD2. Germline V lookup: CDR1 MNHEY, CDR2 SMNVEV (reference sequence). With V trimmed by 6 bases and J by 6 bases, 5 bases remained unmatched. There are 15 residues in the CDR3. The CDR3 DNA reads as TGTGCCAGCAGAACTAGCGGGAGGGCCAGCAATGAGCAGTTCTTC. It codes for CASRTSGRASNEQFF.

The chain combines TRBV11-3 with TRBJ2-7; 10 nucleotides match TRBD1. From germline, CDR1 is SGHNT and CDR2 YENEEA. The CDR3 has 13 amino acids. V lost 6 bases to trimming and J lost 7 bases; unmatched junction nucleotides: 6. DNA of the CDR3: TGTGCCAGCAGGTCGGGGACAGGGGTTGAGCAGTACTTC. This translates into CASRSGTGVEQYF.

This clone came up once. The chain recombines TRBV7-9 with TRBJ2-1, with TRBD2 identical over 12 bases. CDR3 length: 15 amino acids. The trim removed 5 bases at V and 7 bases at J, leaving 6 bases unmatched. The germline V gene has CDR1 SEHNR and CDR2 FQNEAQ (reference sequence). The CDR3 nucleotides read TGTGCCAGCAGCGTTACTAGCGGGAGGATGAATGAGCAGTTCTTC. Amino acid sequence: CASSVTSGRMNEQFF.

The chain uses TRBV6-4 and TRBJ1-5; a weak D match, TRBD1 (5 bases). The CDR3 covers 14 residues. With 2 bases removed from V and 6 bases from J, the gap between germline ends came to 11 bases. CDR1 and CDR2 (germline): MRHNA, SNTAGT. CDR3: CASSDTPGGQPQHF. In DNA form, the CDR3 reads TGTGCCAGCAGTGACACGCCCGGGGGTCAGCCCCAGCATTTT.

V gene TRBV15 combines with J gene TRBJ1-4; TRBD1 is a possible D gene (6 bases). The germline gives CDR1 LNHNV, CDR2 YYDKDF (reference sequence). The V gene lost 8 bases and the J gene lost 3 bases, with 34 bases spanning the gap. The CDR3 runs 21 residues. CDR3 amino acids: CATPRGGPRDNRAGPNEKLFF. CDR3 bases: TGTGCCACCCCCAGAGGGGGGCCCAGGGACAACAGGGCAGGCCCTAATGAAAAACTGTTTTTT.

The chain joins TRBV10-3 to TRBJ2-2; tentatively, D is TRBD1 (5 bases). Germline V CDR1 and CDR2: ENHRY, SYGVKD. The CDR3 is 12 amino acids. Deletions cut 6 bases from V and 7 bases from J, with 9 bases between. The DNA of the CDR3 is TGTGCCATCAGAGACAGTATCGGGGAGCTGTTTTTT. Protein product: CAIRDSIGELFF.

The V gene is TRBV10-3, the J gene TRBJ1-4; 8 bases match TRBD1. V lost 5 bases and J lost 5; bases outside the gene matches: 4. The V gene's germline CDR1 is ENHRY and CDR2 SYGVKD. This CDR3 contains 14 residues. The CDR3 region is CAISSGGRNEKLFF. CDR3 coding DNA: TGTGCCATCAGTTCAGGGGGCAGGAATGAAAAACTGTTTTTT.

The chain employs TRBV29-1 and TRBJ1-1, with D possibly matching TRBD1 (6 bases). This CDR3 region has 13 residues. Trimming removed 6 bases from V and 1 base from J, with 12 bases in between. Per germline, CDR1 SQVTM and CDR2 ANQGSEA. Here the CDR3 DNA reads TGCAGCGTGGGGGCGGGGGGGAACACTGAAGCTTTCTTT. Amino acid sequence: CSVGAGGNTEAFF.

The rearrangement joins TRBV5-4 to TRBJ2-6; weak D call: TRBD1 (6 bases). The V gene's germline CDR1 is SGHNT and CDR2 YYREEE (reference sequence). Trimming took 0 bases from V and 3 from J, leaving 13 bases between them. The CDR3 has 17 amino acids. CDR3 region: CASSLAGAGVGANVLTF. CDR3 sequence (DNA): TGTGCCAGCAGCTTGGCCGGGGCAGGGGTTGGGGCCAACGTCCTGACTTTC.

This chain links TRBV4-2 with TRBJ1-4; 7 bases are a match to TRBD1. The CDR3 has 16 residues. Looked up from germline, CDR1 is LGHNA and CDR2 is YNFKEQ. With V trimmed by 0 bases and J by 8 bases, 9 bases remained unmatched. The CDR3 DNA sequence: TGTGCCAGCAGCCAAGATCGCAAGGGGGCCGAAGAAAAACTGTTTTTT. Translated, it gives CASSQDRKGAEEKLFF.

The chain recombines TRBV7-2 with TRBJ2-1; 7 nucleotides agree with TRBD2. Germline V lookup: CDR1 SGHTA, CDR2 FQGNSA. This CDR3 is built from 15 residues. Trimming at V came to 4 bases and at J to 0 bases, leaving 3 bases not matched to a gene. As DNA, the CDR3 is TGTGCCAGCAGCTCCGGGACTAACTCCTACAATGAGCAGTTCTTC. This encodes CASSSGTNSYNEQFF.

This clone was recorded once. The chain combines TRBV27 with TRBJ2-1; 11 bases map to TRBD2. Trimming took 3 bases from V and 4 from J; bases not matched to a gene: 2. The CDR3 is 15 residues long. Looked up from germline, CDR1 is MNHEY and CDR2 is SMNVEV (reference sequence). The CDR3 coding sequence is TGTGCCAGCAGTTTGTTAGCGGGAGGGTACAATGAGCAGTTCTTC. It translates to CASSLLAGGYNEQFF.

CDR3 protein: CASSQESLGEASQHF. In nucleotides, the CDR3 is TGCGCCAGCAGCCAAGAGTCCCTTGGGGAGGCCTCCCAGCATTTT. The V call is TRBV4-1, the J call TRBJ1-5; D is uncertain. The CDR3 has 15 amino acids. Germline loops: CDR1 MGHRA, CDR2 YSYEKL. V shed 0 bases and J shed 11 bases, with 17 bases lying between them.